These T cell receptor beta chains were read from a single sample in a study of cytomegalovirus exposure and HLA in healthy donors. TCRdb's copy holds only in-frame clones and misses some; the assay was immunoSEQ multiplex PCR. The sample has some 130,000 clones; about 80% are singletons. Sequenced material: PBMCs. The receptors here all came from a man aged 25-45 years in good health. Each CDR3 is given with its conserved first and last residue. A D gene is named only where the DNA matches it firmly. For some rows the clone size is stated as once, few or many, or as a class when expanded; others skip it.

D	V	J	size	DNA	CDR3
-	TRBV18	TRBJ2-3	-	TGTGCCAGCTCACCTCAGGAAAGCCTTGGTACGCAGTATTTT	CASSPQESLGTQYF
TRBD2	TRBV7-9	TRBJ2-1	-	TGTGCCAGCAGCTTAGCCCAGCGGGAGAACGATGAGCAGTTCTTC	CASSLAQRENDEQFF
-	TRBV29-1	TRBJ2-7	-	TGCAGCACTCTTGGGAAGAAAGGACTCTACGAGCAGTACTTC	CSTLGKKGLYEQYF
-	TRBV18	TRBJ1-5	-	TGTGCCAGCTCACCACCGGGAGGGAGCAATCAGCCCCAGCATTTT	CASSPPGGSNQPQHF
-	TRBV12-1	TRBJ2-1	-	TGTGCCAGCGATGTAGCGGGAGTGCTTGAGCAGTTCTTC	CASDVAGVLEQFF
TRBD1	TRBV9	TRBJ2-5	-	TGTGCCAGCAGCGTTTCGACAGGGTCAACCAAGACCCAGTACTTC	CASSVSTGSTKTQYF
-	TRBV5-6	TRBJ2-7	-	TGTGCCAGCAGCTTGGGACTACAGCCTTACGAGCAGTACTTC	CASSLGLQPYEQYF
-	TRBV7-9	TRBJ1-1	once	TGTTCCAGCAGCTGGGATGGGGGCTTGAGCACTGAAGCTTTCTTT	CSSSWDGGLSTEAFF
TRBD1	TRBV7-3	TRBJ1-3	-	TGTGCCAGCAGCTTAAACCCGGGACAGGAAAACACCATATATTTT	CASSLNPGQENTIYF
-	TRBV7-9	TRBJ2-1	-	TGTGCCAGCAGCCCGCGAGGAGGCAATGAGCAGTTCTTC	CASSPRGGNEQFF
-	TRBV6-6	TRBJ1-3	-	TGTGCCAGCACGATCAGGGTCGGAAACACCATATATTTT	CASTIRVGNTIYF
TRBD1	TRBV12-5	TRBJ1-5	-	TGTGCTAGTGGTATAGGGTCAGGGGGCTGGGGCAATCAGCCCCAGCATTTT	CASGIGSGGWGNQPQHF
TRBD1	TRBV5-1	TRBJ1-4	-	TGCGCCAGCAGCTCGGCCGGGACAGGGGGTGAAAAACTGTTTTTT	CASSSAGTGGEKLFF
-	TRBV28	TRBJ2-4	-	TGTGCCAGCAGTTTCCTGGCCAAAAACATTCAGTACTTC	CASSFLAKNIQYF
-	TRBV10-3	TRBJ1-2	once	TGTGCCATCACCCCAGCAGGGTCCCGTGGCTACACCTTC	CAITPAGSRGYTF
TRBD1	TRBV6-1	TRBJ1-5	once	TGTGCCAGCAGGCCCGACAGGGGTCCTAATCAGCCCCAGCATTTT	CASRPDRGPNQPQHF
TRBD2	TRBV6-4	TRBJ2-1	-	TGTGCCAGCAGTAAACTACCCGGTGCGGGAGAGGCTGAGCAGTTCTTC	CASSKLPGAGEAEQFF
TRBD2	TRBV7-9	TRBJ2-7	few	TGTGCCAGCAGCGCGGGAGGGGGCGAGCAGTACTTC	CASSAGGGEQYF
TRBD1	TRBV6-6	TRBJ2-7	few	TGTGCCAGCAGCAAGGGGGACAGGGGCCACGAGCAGTACTTC	CASSKGDRGHEQYF
TRBD1	TRBV5-8	TRBJ1-2	-	TGTGCCACCGAGAGACAGGGGGCGGCCTATGGCTACACCTTC	CATERQGAAYGYTF
TRBD2	TRBV19	TRBJ2-3	-	TGTGCCAGTAAAGCGGGAGGGCCCATAGATACGCAGTATTTT	CASKAGGPIDTQYF
TRBD1	TRBV5-8	TRBJ2-1	-	TGTGCCAGCAGCTTGGGGACAGGGCATTACAATGAGCAGTTCTTC	CASSLGTGHYNEQFF
TRBD2	TRBV4-1	TRBJ2-1	-	TGCGCCAGCAGCCAGAAGGGACTACTCAATGAGCAGTTCTTC	CASSQKGLLNEQFF
-	TRBV5-4	TRBJ2-7	-	TGTGCCAGCAGCCCCGGACTTACAGCCTACGAGCAGTACTTC	CASSPGLTAYEQYF
-	TRBV13	TRBJ1-4	once	TGTGCCAGCAGCTTGGAGGGAGATGAAAAACTGTTTTTT	CASSLEGDEKLFF
-	TRBV18	TRBJ2-1	-	TGTGCCAGCTCACCACGGGGCGGCGATGAGCAGTTCTTC	CASSPRGGDEQFF
TRBD2	TRBV27	TRBJ2-7	-	TGTGCCAGCAGTTGGGGCAGCGGGGCTTACGAGCAGTACTTC	CASSWGSGAYEQYF
TRBD1	TRBV5-4	TRBJ1-1	-	TGTGCCAGCCGACAGGGACAGGAAGCTTTCTTT	CASRQGQEAFF
TRBD1	TRBV19	TRBJ2-7	-	TGTGCCAGTAGCCGGGAATGGACAGGCTCCTACGAGCAGTACTTC	CASSREWTGSYEQYF
-	TRBV2	TRBJ2-7	-	TGTGCCAGCGCTCCGACAGGAAACTACGAGCAGTACTTC	CASAPTGNYEQYF
-	TRBV7-2	TRBJ1-4	once	TGTGCCAGCAGAGGGCAGACAGCAACTAATGAAAAACTGTTTTTT	CASRGQTATNEKLFF
TRBD2	TRBV5-1	TRBJ2-3	-	TGCGCCAGCAGCTTGGCCAGCGGGAGGGCCGGGTATTTT	CASSLASGRAGYF
-	TRBV13	TRBJ2-4	few	TGTGCCAGCAGCTCCCGCCGAGTTGGAGGGGCCCTAGCCAAAAACATTCAGTACTTC	CASSSRRVGGALAKNIQYF
TRBD1	TRBV7-9	TRBJ1-1	-	TGTGCCAGCAGTAAACGAGCAGGGGGCGGATCGGCTTTCTTT	CASSKRAGGGSAFF
-	TRBV18	TRBJ1-1	-	TGTGCCAGCTCACCTGGGTTTGGGACAACGAACACTGAAGCTTTCTTT	CASSPGFGTTNTEAFF
-	TRBV5-1	TRBJ1-4	few	TGCGCCAGCAGAGTAGGGGTAGCTGAAAAACTGTTTTTT	CASRVGVAEKLFF
-	TRBV4-1	TRBJ2-7	-	TGCGCCAGCAGCCAAGACTTGTACGAGCAGTACTTC	CASSQDLYEQYF
-	TRBV7-2	TRBJ1-1	-	TGTGCCAGCAGCTTAGGGATCGAGGGCACTGAAGCTTTCTTT	CASSLGIEGTEAFF
TRBD1	TRBV14	TRBJ2-3	-	TGTGCCAGCAGCCAAGAGGGTCAGGGGGCCGAGGCAGATACGCAGTATTTT	CASSQEGQGAEADTQYF
-	TRBV27	TRBJ2-1	-	TGTGCCAGCAGTTTCCGGGTGGGGCTCGAGCAGTTCTTC	CASSFRVGLEQFF
-	TRBV28	TRBJ1-5	once	TGTGCCAGCAGGATAGGAGGGAATCATCAGCCCCAGCATTTT	CASRIGGNHQPQHF
-	TRBV18	TRBJ2-7	-	TGTGCCAGCTCACCTAGCGGCTTAATCCCCTACGAGCAGTACTTC	CASSPSGLIPYEQYF
TRBD2	TRBV7-9	TRBJ2-2	few	TGTGCCAGCAGCCTCGGACTAGCGGCGAACACCGGGGAGCTGTTTTTT	CASSLGLAANTGELFF
-	TRBV7-9	TRBJ2-3	-	TGTGCCAGCAGACTAGGACCTATGACAGATACGCAGTATTTT	CASRLGPMTDTQYF
-	TRBV9	TRBJ2-7	-	TGTGCCAGCAGCCCCGGGGGAGCTTCCTACGAGCAGTACTTC	CASSPGGASYEQYF
TRBD2	TRBV18	TRBJ2-1	once	TGTGCCAGCTCACCAATGGGACTAGCGGGGGGTGAGCAGTTCTTC	CASSPMGLAGGEQFF
TRBD1	TRBV6-5	TRBJ1-2	-	TGTGCCAGCAGTACAAGGACAGGGTTGGCCTATGGCTACACCTTC	CASSTRTGLAYGYTF
-	TRBV4-2	TRBJ2-3	few	TGTGCCAGCAGCCAAGATTCGGATACGCAGTATTTT	CASSQDSDTQYF